This passage covers 25 T cell receptor beta chains from one sample sequenced in a study of T-cell memory formation after mild COVID-19. TCRdb re-called the 5' RACE reads with MiXCR, one entry per CDR3 protein. The sample records under 300,000 distinct CDR3 sequences, under 8.5% being singletons. The sample taken for sequencing was PBMCs or a T cell subset sorted from them (not recorded which). These receptors were taken from a man in his late teens or twenties who had mild COVID-19 (a few samples of this study predate the infection). Cell type and time point are not known.

The chain employs TRBV20-1 and TRBJ2-7, with TRBD2 as a possible D gene (6 bases). Germline V gene sequence: CDR1 DFQATT, CDR2 SNEGSKA (reference sequence). Trimming removed 8 bases from V and 0 bases from J, with 14 bases in between. This CDR3 contains 13 residues. The CDR3 loop is CSPRDRFSYEQYF. The CDR3 DNA reads TGCAGTCCGCGGGACCGCTTCTCCTACGAGCAGTACTTC.

The gene calls are TRBV5-1 and TRBJ2-7, with a possible D match to TRBD1 (7 bases). The CDR3 runs 14 residues. Germline V CDR1 and CDR2: SGHRS, YFSETQ. With 0 bases removed from V and 3 bases from J, the gap between germline ends came to 10 bases. CDR3 DNA: TGCGCCAGCAGCTTGGAGCAGGGGGGCTACGAGCAGTACTTC. It encodes CASSLEQGGYEQYF.

The rearrangement uses TRBV25-1 and TRBJ1-2, with D uncertain. Germline V CDR1 and CDR2: MGHDK, SYGVNS. Trimming stripped 5 bases from V and 0 bases from J, with 10 bases between. This CDR3 is built from 14 residues. The CDR3, as DNA: TGTGCCAGCAGTTTAGTGGGGTCTAACTATGGCTACACCTTC. It codes for CASSLVGSNYGYTF.

This clonotype has just a few counts. The J gene is TRBJ1-4, the V gene TRBV30; 7 nucleotides align to TRBD1. CDR1 is GTSNPN, CDR2 SVGIG, per germline (reference sequence). The CDR3 totals 17 residues. Trimming removed 2 bases from V and 4 bases from J; junction bases left unmatched: 13. CDR3 sequence reads: CAWSPFGRGQFNEKLFF. CDR3 in DNA: TGTGCCTGGAGTCCTTTCGGGAGGGGACAGTTTAATGAAAAACTGTTTTTT.

Remarks on this clonotype: One base away lies a much larger clone, so this may be a sequencing read error. The gene calls are TRBV12-3 or TRBV12-4 and TRBJ2-7; 9 bases match TRBD2. The CDR3 length is 15 residues. The J segment lost 4 bases and the V segment lost 6 bases, leaving 10 bases of the junction unmatched. The CDR3 bases are TGTGCCAGCAGACGTAGCGGGGGCGGAACGTACGAGCAGTACTTC. Protein product: CASRRSGGGTYEQYF.

This clonotype has at least ten counts. This CDR3 reads CASSLQGQSQETQYF. In nucleotides, the CDR3 is TGCGCCAGCAGCTTGCAGGGACAGTCCCAAGAGACCCAGTACTTC. The rearrangement links TRBV5-1 to TRBJ2-5, with 7 nucleotides matching TRBD1. The germline CDR1 and CDR2 sequences are SGHRS and YFSETQ. This CDR3 has 15 amino acids. V shed 1 base, J shed 1 base, and the junction held 4 bases outside the gene matches.

This clonotype was found a few times. The chain recombines TRBV27 with TRBJ1-1; no reliable D call. The CDR3 is 14 amino acids. Germline lookup yields CDR1 MNHEY and CDR2 SMNVEV (reference sequence). Trimming removed 6 bases at V and 0 bases at J, with 11 bases between. For the CDR3, the DNA is TGTGCCAGCAGCCGAGGTTGGGTGAACACTGAAGCTTTCTTT. This translates into CASSRGWVNTEAFF.

This clonotype was detected many times. Here the CDR3 DNA reads TGCGCCAGCAGCTTGGCCGAGGGGGGGATCCAAGAGACCCAGTACTTC. This translates into CASSLAEGGIQETQYF. This chain links TRBV5-1 with TRBJ2-5, with D perhaps matching TRBD2 (7 bases). In germline, CDR1 is SGHRS, CDR2 YFSETQ. V dropped 0 bases and J dropped 1 base, with 13 bases sitting between them. CDR3 length: 16 amino acids.

The CDR3 coding sequence is TGTGCCAGCAGAGTTCACGGGACAGGACCTAATGAAAAACTGTTTTTT. Translated, it gives CASRVHGTGPNEKLFF. V usage is TRBV6-2 or TRBV6-3 and J usage is TRBJ1-4; 8 positions agree with TRBD1. Per the germline V gene, CDR1 is MNHEY and CDR2 is SVGEGT. With V trimmed by 6 bases and J by 3 bases, 9 bases remained unmatched. The CDR3 contains 16 residues.

This clonotype was observed at least ten times. The gene calls are TRBV28 and TRBJ2-7, with D possibly called TRBD1 or TRBD2 (5 bases each). With 7 bases removed from V and 6 bases from J, the gap between germline ends came to 10 bases. Germline V gene lookup returns CDR1 MDHEN and CDR2 SYDVKM. The CDR3 is made up of 11 amino acids. Here the CDR3 DNA reads TGTGCCAGCATGAGTGGGACCGAGCAGTACGTC. It yields the protein CASMSGTEQYV.

V usage is TRBV19 and J usage is TRBJ2-7; 7 bases agree with TRBD1. The CDR3 is 13 amino acids. V lost 4 bases to trimming and J lost 2 bases; unmatched junction nucleotides: 2. Germline CDR1 reads LNHDA; CDR2 reads SQIVND (reference sequence). The CDR3 loop reads CASSRTGAYEQYF. In DNA form, the CDR3 reads TGTGCCAGTAGTAGGACAGGTGCCTACGAGCAGTACTTC.

Only a few counts were recorded for this clonotype. The V and J genes are TRBV28 and TRBJ1-1; possible D gene TRBD1, 5 bases. The CDR3 sequence is 15 residues long. Germline V gene sequence: CDR1 MDHEN, CDR2 SYDVKM. The V and J ends lost 4 bases and 3 bases respectively, with 15 bases between them. The CDR3, as DNA: TGTGCCAGCAGTTCCTTACGAGGGGCGGACACTGAAGCTTTCTTT. This codes for CASSSLRGADTEAFF.

This clonotype was observed a few times. The chain couples TRBV4-1 to TRBJ1-2, with 10 bases identical to TRBD1. V shed 4 bases and J 7 bases; nucleotides not matched to a gene: 6. The CDR3 consists of 14 residues. From germline, CDR1 is MGHRA and CDR2 YSYEKL. CDR3 bases: TGCGCCAGCAGCCCCGAGGACAGGGGGACTGGCTACACCTTC. Translating it yields CASSPEDRGTGYTF.

This clonotype was observed at least ten times. The J gene is TRBJ2-7, the V gene TRBV29-1; TRBD2 agrees at 7 bases. Trimming took 5 bases from V and 7 from J; bases not matched to a gene: 8. The CDR3 covers 12 residues. CDR1 is SQVTM, CDR2 ANQGSEA, per germline. The CDR3 loop reads CSVPGQGGEQYV. For the CDR3, the DNA is TGCAGCGTTCCCGGGCAGGGAGGGGAGCAGTACGTC.

The gene calls are TRBV20-1 and TRBJ2-5; D is uncertain. The ends were cut back, 0 bases at V and 12 bases at J, with 14 bases in the middle. The CDR3 totals 12 residues. Germline V lookup: CDR1 DFQATT, CDR2 SNEGSKA (reference sequence). The CDR3 DNA reads as TGCAGTGCTAGAGAACCTCGAGGCACCGAGTACTTC. This translates into CSAREPRGTEYF.

The chain joins TRBV10-3 to TRBJ1-6, with D hard to call. Trimming removed 2 bases at V and 9 bases at J, with 11 bases between. The CDR3 runs to 14 residues. Germline V gene lookup returns CDR1 ENHRY and CDR2 SYGVKD. The CDR3 protein is CAISERVLGSPLHF. The CDR3 DNA reads as TGTGCCATCAGTGAGAGAGTTTTGGGTTCACCCCTCCACTTT.

This clonotype occurred many times. The gene calls are TRBV7-2 and TRBJ2-2, with D unresolved. The CDR3 consists of 12 residues. Trimming stripped 1 base from V and 5 bases from J, with 2 bases between. Germline V lookup: CDR1 SGHTA, CDR2 FQGNSA. As DNA, the CDR3 is TGTGCCAGCAGCTTAGTTACCGGGGAGCTGTTTTTT. This sequence encodes CASSLVTGELFF.

This clonotype was found many times. This chain uses TRBV24-1 with TRBJ2-1, with D perhaps TRBD1 (6 bases). This CDR3 spans 13 amino acids. Germline V gene data show CDR1 as KGHDR and CDR2 as SFDVKD. Trimming pared 3 bases from V and 8 bases from J, leaving 10 bases between. Here the CDR3 reads CATSDDNRDEQFF. In nucleotides, the CDR3 is TGTGCCACCAGTGATGACAACAGGGATGAGCAGTTCTTC.

This clonotype was observed at least ten times. This sequence joins TRBV20-1 and TRBJ1-5; possible D gene TRBD1, 5 bases. V was cut by 5 bases and J by 8 bases, with 13 bases left in between. This CDR3 comprises 12 residues. Germline loops: CDR1 DFQATT, CDR2 SNEGSKA (reference sequence). In DNA form, the CDR3 reads TGCAGTGCTGACCACCCGGGGGAGCCCCAGCATTTT. Its translation: CSADHPGEPQHF.

The chain carries TRBV12-3 or TRBV12-4 and TRBJ2-7; no reliable D call. This CDR3 contains 12 residues. The V end was cut by 6 bases, the J end by 2 bases, with 8 bases between. CDR3 in DNA: TGTGCCAGCAGCATAGATCCCTACGAGCAGTACGTC. Protein sequence: CASSIDPYEQYV.

The rearrangement links TRBV20-1 to TRBJ1-1; D unresolved. CDR3 length: 14 residues. Trimming took 0 bases from V and 0 from J, leaving 8 bases between them. CDR1 and CDR2 from the germline V gene are DFQATT and SNEGSKA (reference sequence). CDR3 protein: CSARDEGVNTEAFF. In DNA form, the CDR3 reads TGCAGTGCTAGAGATGAGGGAGTGAACACTGAAGCTTTCTTT.

This chain uses TRBV4-1 with TRBJ1-5, with D perhaps TRBD1 (5 bases). Germline loops: CDR1 MGHRA, CDR2 YSYEKL. Between the trimmed V and J ends, which lost 2 bases and 3 bases, there was a span of 11 bases. CDR3 size: 15 residues. The DNA for the CDR3 is TGCGCCAGCAGCCAATCGGCAGGGAACAATCAGCCCCAGCATTTT. This translates into CASSQSAGNNQPQHF.

In its sample, this clonotype was seen a few times. The chain carries TRBV24-1 and TRBJ2-1; D is ambiguous. CDR1 and CDR2 from the germline V gene are KGHDR and SFDVKD. CDR3 length: 11 residues. V was pared by 6 bases and J by 8 bases, with 7 bases between. The CDR3, as DNA: TGTGCCACCAGTACCAGCTATGAGCAGTTCTTC. Encoded protein: CATSTSYEQFF.

The chain couples TRBV20-1 to TRBJ2-2; the D gene could be TRBD1 or TRBD2 (6 bases each). V was clipped by 3 bases and J by 1 base, with 9 bases between them. The CDR3 spans 14 residues. The germline V gene encodes CDR1 DFQATT and CDR2 SNEGSKA (reference sequence). CDR3 coding DNA: TGCAGTGCTAGCGGGGGCCTGAACACCGGGGAGCTGTTTTTT. Protein sequence: CSASGGLNTGELFF.

The CDR3 reads CASSPDVLPLPNYGYTF. In nucleotides, the CDR3 is TGTGCCAGCAGTCCGGACGTCTTGCCGCTCCCTAACTATGGCTACACCTTC. This rearrangement joins TRBV7-6 to TRBJ1-2; D is unresolved. Germline V gene sequence: CDR1 SGHVS, CDR2 FNYEAQ. Trimming stripped 6 bases from V and 0 bases from J, with 20 bases between. This CDR3 is built from 17 residues.